This is a list of T cell receptor beta chains from one sample in a study of beta chain features in type 1 diabetes. Measured with immunoSEQ multiplex PCR; TCRdb has only the in-frame clones, and not every one. The sample shows hundreds of thousands of clones, 11% to 15% of them seen only once. The sample consisted of naive CD4+ T cells from blood. The receptor set was obtained from a man between 18 and 35 years old with type 1 diabetes. Both conserved end residues are part of each CDR3. Each record gives: V gene, J gene, clone size, D gene, CDR3 DNA, CDR3 protein. The D gene is left open where the match is weak. Expanded clones get a size class; other rows say once, few or many, or leave the size out.

v_call: TRBV14; j_call: TRBJ1-1; clone_size: few; d_call: NA; cdr3_nt: TGTGCCAGCAGCCAAGATATGAATAGGAACACTGAAGCTTTCTTT; cdr3_aa: CASSQDMNRNTEAFF
v_call: TRBV29-1; j_call: TRBJ2-1; clone_size: NA; d_call: NA; cdr3_nt: TGCAGCGTTGACAGGGGAGGTTCCAATGAGCAGTTCTTC; cdr3_aa: CSVDRGGSNEQFF
v_call: TRBV6-5; j_call: TRBJ2-1; clone_size: few; d_call: TRBD2; cdr3_nt: TGTGCCAGCAGTTACTCGGTGTTAGCGGGGGGTGGAGTGCAGTTCTTC; cdr3_aa: CASSYSVLAGGGVQFF
v_call: TRBV2; j_call: TRBJ2-4; clone_size: NA; d_call: NA; cdr3_nt: TGTGCCAGCAGTGAAGCGCCGACACTGAGAGCCAAAAACATTCAGTACTTC; cdr3_aa: CASSEAPTLRAKNIQYF
v_call: TRBV7-9; j_call: TRBJ2-1; clone_size: few; d_call: NA; cdr3_nt: TGTGCCACCAGAAACCTTTTCTATGAGCAGTTCTTC; cdr3_aa: CATRNLFYEQFF
v_call: TRBV28; j_call: TRBJ1-2; clone_size: few; d_call: TRBD1; cdr3_nt: TGTGCCAGCAGTCCAGGACAGGGTGATGGCTACACCTTC; cdr3_aa: CASSPGQGDGYTF
v_call: TRBV7-3; j_call: TRBJ2-7; clone_size: NA; d_call: NA; cdr3_nt: TGTGCCAGCAGCCTACAAGGGGGGGATCCGTCCTACGAGCAGTACTTC; cdr3_aa: CASSLQGGDPSYEQYF
v_call: TRBV6-4; j_call: TRBJ1-2; clone_size: once; d_call: TRBD1; cdr3_nt: TGTGCCAGCAGAGCGGGCAGGGGGGGCTATGGCTACACCTTC; cdr3_aa: CASRAGRGGYGYTF
v_call: TRBV2; j_call: TRBJ1-2; clone_size: once; d_call: TRBD1; cdr3_nt: TGTGCCAGCAGTGGGGACAGCTATGGCTACACCTTC; cdr3_aa: CASSGDSYGYTF
v_call: TRBV29-1; j_call: TRBJ2-7; clone_size: NA; d_call: TRBD2; cdr3_nt: TGCAGCGTGACCCGCGGACTAGCGGGAGCTCTCGAGCAGTACTTC; cdr3_aa: CSVTRGLAGALEQYF
v_call: TRBV29-1; j_call: TRBJ1-1; clone_size: NA; d_call: NA; cdr3_nt: TGCAGCGTTGAAGAGGACACTGAAGCTTTCTTT; cdr3_aa: CSVEEDTEAFF
v_call: TRBV9; j_call: TRBJ2-1; clone_size: few; d_call: TRBD2; cdr3_nt: TGTGCCAGCAGCGTAGCGGGTAGCGGGGGGGCCCATGAGCAGTTCTTC; cdr3_aa: CASSVAGSGGAHEQFF
v_call: TRBV5-4; j_call: TRBJ1-1; clone_size: few; d_call: NA; cdr3_nt: TGTGCCAGCAGTCCTAGGGGTCGGATCACTGAAGCTTTCTTT; cdr3_aa: CASSPRGRITEAFF
v_call: TRBV29-1; j_call: TRBJ1-1; clone_size: few; d_call: NA; cdr3_nt: TGCAGCGCTGCCCCTCTCGGCGCTTTCTTT; cdr3_aa: CSAAPLGAFF
v_call: TRBV30; j_call: TRBJ2-3; clone_size: few; d_call: NA; cdr3_nt: TGTGCCAGGGAACAGGGTACAGATACGCAGTATTTT; cdr3_aa: CAREQGTDTQYF
v_call: TRBV7-9; j_call: TRBJ2-7; clone_size: NA; d_call: NA; cdr3_nt: TGTGCCAGCAGCTTCCCCCCAGAGACATCCTCCTACGAGCAGTACTTC; cdr3_aa: CASSFPPETSSYEQYF
v_call: TRBV30; j_call: TRBJ1-1; clone_size: NA; d_call: NA; cdr3_nt: TGTGCCTGGAGTGGCGGGGGAATTGAAGCTTTCTTT; cdr3_aa: CAWSGGGIEAFF
v_call: TRBV6-5; j_call: TRBJ2-3; clone_size: few; d_call: NA; cdr3_nt: TGTGCCAGCAGTTACTCTGGCCTCCCGCCAGATACGCAGTATTTT; cdr3_aa: CASSYSGLPPDTQYF
v_call: TRBV7-2; j_call: TRBJ1-5; clone_size: NA; d_call: NA; cdr3_nt: TGTGCCAGCAGCCCCCCGGGGGGTTCGGGACAGCCCCAGCATTTT; cdr3_aa: CASSPPGGSGQPQHF
v_call: TRBV9; j_call: TRBJ2-2; clone_size: few; d_call: NA; cdr3_nt: TGTGCCAGCAGCGTAGTCGCGGCGAACACCGGGGAGCTGTTTTTT; cdr3_aa: CASSVVAANTGELFF
v_call: TRBV30; j_call: TRBJ1-1; clone_size: few; d_call: NA; cdr3_nt: TGTGCCTGGAGTGTACGTAACACTGAAGCTTTCTTT; cdr3_aa: CAWSVRNTEAFF
v_call: TRBV4-3; j_call: TRBJ2-7; clone_size: few; d_call: TRBD1; cdr3_nt: TGCGCCAGCAGCCAGTTCGGGACAGGGGGCCCCTACGAGCAGTACTTC; cdr3_aa: CASSQFGTGGPYEQYF
v_call: TRBV5-6; j_call: TRBJ2-1; clone_size: NA; d_call: TRBD2; cdr3_nt: TGTGCCAGCAGCGCCGCACTAGCGGGAGTCTACAATGAGCAGTTCTTC; cdr3_aa: CASSAALAGVYNEQFF
v_call: TRBV6-5; j_call: TRBJ2-3; clone_size: NA; d_call: TRBD2; cdr3_nt: TGTGCCAGCAGCTCCCCTTGGAGCGGGGGTGATACGCAGTATTTT; cdr3_aa: CASSSPWSGGDTQYF
v_call: TRBV5-6; j_call: TRBJ2-5; clone_size: few; d_call: NA; cdr3_nt: TGTGCCAGCAGCTTCCCGGGACTTACGTACCAAGAGACCCAGTACTTC; cdr3_aa: CASSFPGLTYQETQYF
v_call: TRBV19; j_call: TRBJ2-7; clone_size: few; d_call: TRBD2; cdr3_nt: TGTGCCAGTAGACGGGACTACCATCAGTCCGAGCAGTACTTC; cdr3_aa: CASRRDYHQSEQYF
v_call: TRBV9; j_call: TRBJ1-1; clone_size: few; d_call: NA; cdr3_nt: TGTGCCAGCAGCGTAGGGCGGGTTGGCACTGAAGCTTTCTTT; cdr3_aa: CASSVGRVGTEAFF
v_call: TRBV29-1; j_call: TRBJ2-6; clone_size: NA; d_call: NA; cdr3_nt: TGCAGCGTGAGAGACATTGGGAGCTCTGGGGCCAACGTCCTGACTTTC; cdr3_aa: CSVRDIGSSGANVLTF
v_call: TRBV2; j_call: TRBJ1-1; clone_size: few; d_call: NA; cdr3_nt: TGTGCCAGCGCGAGAGGTGAGGGCGCTTTCTTT; cdr3_aa: CASARGEGAFF
v_call: TRBV6-5; j_call: TRBJ2-5; clone_size: NA; d_call: NA; cdr3_nt: TGTGCCAGCAGTTACTCGGGGTTGTTGGGACAAGAGACCCAGTACTTC; cdr3_aa: CASSYSGLLGQETQYF
v_call: TRBV5-1; j_call: TRBJ2-3; clone_size: few; d_call: NA; cdr3_nt: TGCGCCAGCGGTCCTCCAGGCCTCAGGGAAGATACGCAGTATTTT; cdr3_aa: CASGPPGLREDTQYF
v_call: TRBV5-1; j_call: TRBJ2-3; clone_size: NA; d_call: NA; cdr3_nt: TGCGCCAGCAGCAGAGCAGATCCTAGCACAGATACGCAGTATTTT; cdr3_aa: CASSRADPSTDTQYF
v_call: TRBV7-6; j_call: TRBJ2-3; clone_size: few; d_call: NA; cdr3_nt: TGTGCCAGCAGCTTAGGGGGGATTTACACAGATACGCAGTATTTT; cdr3_aa: CASSLGGIYTDTQYF
v_call: TRBV19; j_call: TRBJ1-1; clone_size: NA; d_call: NA; cdr3_nt: TGTGCCAGTACCACACTATGGGGCAGCCAACCTTTAGGAGCTTTCTTT; cdr3_aa: CASTTLWGSQPLGAFF
v_call: TRBV7-9; j_call: TRBJ1-2; clone_size: NA; d_call: NA; cdr3_nt: TGTGCCAGCAGCTTACGAGGGACTGAGGGGTCTGGTGGCTACACCTTC; cdr3_aa: CASSLRGTEGSGGYTF
v_call: TRBV30; j_call: TRBJ2-7; clone_size: few; d_call: NA; cdr3_nt: TGTGCCTGGAGTCCAGGGCTATACGAGCAGTACTTC; cdr3_aa: CAWSPGLYEQYF
v_call: TRBV7-2; j_call: TRBJ2-4; clone_size: few; d_call: TRBD1; cdr3_nt: TGTGCCAGCAGCATGGACAGGGGAAACATTCAGTACTTC; cdr3_aa: CASSMDRGNIQYF
v_call: TRBV7-9; j_call: TRBJ1-4; clone_size: few; d_call: TRBD1; cdr3_nt: TGTGCCAGCAGCTTTGACAGGGGGGATGAAAAACTGTTTTTT; cdr3_aa: CASSFDRGDEKLFF
v_call: TRBV30; j_call: TRBJ2-7; clone_size: NA; d_call: NA; cdr3_nt: TGTGCCTGGACCCCCACCGGGACTTACTACGAGCAGTACTTC; cdr3_aa: CAWTPTGTYYEQYF
v_call: TRBV4-1; j_call: TRBJ1-3; clone_size: few; d_call: TRBD1; cdr3_nt: TGCGCCAGCAGCCAACCAGGGGGCGGAAACACCATATATTTT; cdr3_aa: CASSQPGGGNTIYF
v_call: TRBV7-2; j_call: TRBJ1-5; clone_size: few; d_call: NA; cdr3_nt: TGTGCCAGCAGCTTTCAGACCCAGCCCCAGCATTTT; cdr3_aa: CASSFQTQPQHF
v_call: TRBV7-9; j_call: TRBJ2-7; clone_size: few; d_call: NA; cdr3_nt: TGTGCCAGCAGCTTAGCGGGGACATCCTACTACGAGCAGTACTTC; cdr3_aa: CASSLAGTSYYEQYF